The subject of this entry is one T cell receptor beta chain. What it recognizes is unknown. The sample is drawn from a study of cytomegalovirus exposure and HLA in healthy donors. J lost 12 bases, V lost 8 bases, and 7 bases had no gene match. Germline assignment: CDR1 MNHEY and CDR2 SVGAGI. This CDR3 is 12 amino acids long. With 60 Vbeta and 13 Jbeta primers, the PCR was carried out. Assay: immunoSEQ multiplex PCR; the TCRdb copy retains only in-frame clones and omits some. The sample has around 150,000 clones, 76% seen once. Findings and caveats of the study: Later analysis suggested most CMV-associated TCR beta chains were HLA-restricted.

The specimen sequenced was PBMCs. The receptor was derived from a man aged 18 to 30 in good health and CMV-seronegative. J is TRBJ1-6 and V is TRBV6-5; 7 nucleotides match TRBD1. Here the CDR3 DNA reads TGTGCCAGCGGGACAGCCTTTGGACCCCTCCACTTT. Translated, it gives CASGTAFGPLHF.